The T cell receptor beta chain under discussion was sequenced for a study of cytomegalovirus exposure and HLA in healthy donors. A multiplex PCR was run with 60 Vbeta primers and 13 Jbeta primers. Assay: immunoSEQ multiplex PCR; the TCRdb copy retains only in-frame clones and omits some. The profile shows 150,000 to 190,000 clones, 75% of them singletons. From germline, CDR1 is MNHEY and CDR2 SMNVEV (reference sequence). The ends were cut back, 8 bases at V and 2 bases at J, with 13 bases in the middle. This CDR3 has 14 amino acids. About this clone: The antigen is not known.

Study-level points and caveats: Cytomegalovirus-associated TCR beta chains were listed, numbering roughly 150. As a later analysis showed, several of the most significant clusters appeared to be linked to common viral pathogens.

The TCR comes from a man between 18 and 29 years old in good health and CMV-seronegative. The sequenced material came from PBMCs. The J gene is TRBJ1-3, the V gene TRBV27; TRBD1 is a possible D gene (5 bases). CDR3 in amino acids: CASRGGGTGNTIYF. The CDR3 DNA is TGTGCCAGCCGTGGGGGGGGGACTGGAAACACCATATATTTT.